What follows are 15 T cell receptor beta chains derived from one specimen sequenced in a study of cytomegalovirus exposure and HLA in healthy donors. PCR involved 60 Vbeta and 13 Jbeta primers. Sequencing used immunoSEQ multiplex PCR; TCRdb keeps in-frame clones, though not all of them. The sample holds over 150,000 clones; under 90% are singletons and the top ten take more than 4%. The sequencing sample was made of PBMCs. These TCRs come from a man aged 18 to 35 in good health and CMV-seronegative.

The chain has TRBV6-1 and TRBJ1-1; D is unclear. CDR1 MNHNS and CDR2 SASEGT come from the germline V gene. Trimming left V 8 bases short and J 0 bases short, with 13 bases between. The CDR3 contains 14 residues. The CDR3 is CASGSGIMNTEAFF. CDR3 coding DNA: TGTGCCAGCGGGTCAGGCATCATGAACACTGAAGCTTTCTTT.

V gene TRBV7-8 combines with J gene TRBJ2-1, with a tentative D call TRBD2 (6 bases). V gave up 5 bases and J gave up 0 bases, with 17 bases separating them. Germline values: CDR1 SGHVS, CDR2 FQNEAQ. This CDR3 comprises 17 residues. For the CDR3, the DNA is TGTGCCAGCAGCGTACAGCGTAGCGGAAGCTCCTACAATGAGCAGTTCTTC. Protein sequence: CASSVQRSGSSYNEQFF.

The chain is built from TRBV18 and TRBJ2-1, with 12 bases identical to TRBD2. In germline, CDR1 is KGHSH, CDR2 LQKENI. V was pared by 3 bases and J by 1 base, with 10 bases of the junction left unmatched. The CDR3 runs to 19 residues. The CDR3 is CASSPPGLAGPRSYNEQFF. CDR3 sequence (DNA): TGTGCCAGCTCACCCCCCGGACTAGCGGGACCCAGATCCTACAATGAGCAGTTCTTC.

This rearrangement joins TRBV28 to TRBJ2-5; 10 bases are shared with TRBD2. CDR3 length: 15 amino acids. Germline CDR1 MDHEN, CDR2 SYDVKM. The junction had 4 bases not matched to a gene; V was cut back by 1 base and J by 5 bases. CDR3 amino acids: CASSLSAGGVETQYF. The CDR3 DNA is TGTGCCAGCAGTTTATCAGCGGGAGGGGTTGAGACCCAGTACTTC.

V gene TRBV6-1 combines with J gene TRBJ1-2; no clear D gene. Germline V gene sequence: CDR1 MNHNS, CDR2 SASEGT. This CDR3 spans 15 amino acids. V lost 5 bases and J lost 0, with 13 bases in between. The CDR3 protein is CASSKTMGANYGYTF. CDR3 DNA sequence: TGTGCCAGCAGTAAAACTATGGGAGCTAACTATGGCTACACCTTC.

J is TRBJ2-1 and V is TRBV25-1, with 8 bases aligning to TRBD1. CDR1 is MGHDK and CDR2 is SYGVNS in the germline V gene. V lost 4 bases, J lost 8 bases, and 10 bases stayed unmatched. CDR3 size: 15 residues. The DNA of the CDR3 is TGTGCCAGCAGTGTGGGACAGGCGGCGCCGTATGAGCAGTTCTTC. Translated, it gives CASSVGQAAPYEQFF. The full variable domain, completed using reference TRBV25-1 and TRBJ2-1, is EADIYQTPRYLVIGTGKKITLECSQTMGHDKMYWYQQDPGMELHLIHYSYGVNSTEKGDLSSESTVSRIRTEHFPLTLESARPSHTSQYLCASSVGQAAPYEQFFGPGTRLTVL.

The V and J genes are TRBV18 and TRBJ1-1, with TRBD1 matching over 7 bases. Trimming removed 0 bases from V and 7 bases from J; junction bases left unmatched: 2. Per germline, CDR1 KGHSH and CDR2 LQKENI. The CDR3 loop spans 13 amino acids. CDR3 bases: TGTGCCAGCTCACCACCGGGACAGTTTGAAGCTTTCTTT. As protein: CASSPPGQFEAFF. Full variable domain (outside the CDR3, taken from reference TRBV18 and TRBJ1-1): NAGVMQNPRHLVRRRGQEARLRCSPMKGHSHVYWYRQLPEEGLKFMVYLQKENIIDESGMPKERFSAEFPKEGPSILRIQQVVRGDSAAYFCASSPPGQFEAFFGQGTRLTVV.

The chain recombines TRBV19 with TRBJ1-1; TRBD1 might be the D (5 bases). Trimming left V 8 bases short and J 4 bases short, with 11 bases between. The CDR3 totals 12 residues. Germline CDR1 reads LNHDA; CDR2 reads SQIVND (reference sequence). CDR3 region: CASDTGSTEAFF. CDR3 sequence (DNA): TGTGCCAGTGACACAGGAAGCACTGAAGCTTTCTTT.

The gene calls are TRBV5-1 and TRBJ1-6; D gene ambiguous. This CDR3 region has 15 residues. V lost 4 bases and J 6 bases, leaving 14 bases between the germline ends. Germline loops: CDR1 SGHRS, CDR2 YFSETQ. CDR3 DNA sequence: TGCGCCAGCAGCAAGGAAACAGCTATTAATTCACCCCTCCACTTT. Translation gives CASSKETAINSPLHF.

The V and J genes are TRBV29-1 and TRBJ2-5, with unresolved D. The DNA end lines up better with TRBJ2-7; the J call may be wrong. The germline gives CDR1 SQVTM, CDR2 ANQGSEA. This CDR3 spans 13 amino acids. The CDR3 sequence: CSVKVVSVYEQYF. The CDR3 DNA reads TGCAGCGTGAAAGTCGTATCGGTCTACGAGCAGTACTTC.

The chain joins TRBV6-5 to TRBJ2-7; no definite D call. V gave up 0 bases and J gave up 3 bases, with 12 bases separating them. The CDR3 length is 15 residues. CDR1 is MNHEY, CDR2 SVGAGI, per germline. Here the CDR3 DNA reads TGTGCCAGCAGTTACTCGATGGCAGAAAGCTACGAGCAGTACTTC. Translating gives CASSYSMAESYEQYF.

The CDR3 DNA sequence: TGTGCCAGCAGCTTAGGCAGGAACACCGGGGAGCTGTTTTTT. Translated, it gives CASSLGRNTGELFF. The V call is TRBV7-8, the J call TRBJ2-2; no definite D call. The V and J ends lost 1 base and 1 base respectively, with 4 bases between them. The CDR3 is 14 residues long. CDR1 is SGHVS and CDR2 is FQNEAQ in the germline V gene.

The CDR3 region is CASSGQGAFWLFF. In nucleotides, the CDR3 is TGTGCCAGCAGCGGGCAGGGGGCGTTCTGGTTGTTTTTT. The V gene is TRBV7-9, the J gene TRBJ1-4; 8 nucleotides line up with TRBD1. The ends lost 5 bases at V and 15 bases at J; junction bases unmatched: 11. CDR3 length: 13 amino acids. CDR1 SEHNR and CDR2 FQNEAQ come from the germline V gene (reference sequence).

This chain joins TRBV12-5 and TRBJ1-5, with D possibly being TRBD1 (6 bases). The CDR3 is 18 amino acids. The germline V gene encodes CDR1 LGHNT and CDR2 FRNRAP. Trimming stripped 2 bases from V and 0 bases from J, with 17 bases between. CDR3 DNA sequence: TGTGCTAGTGGTTTGTGGACAGACGCAATCTTTAGCAATCAGCCCCAGCATTTT. Protein sequence: CASGLWTDAIFSNQPQHF. Filled out from reference TRBV12-5 and TRBJ1-5, the complete variable domain reads DARVTQTPRHKVTEMGQEVTMRCQPILGHNTVFWYRQTMMQGLELLAYFRNRAPLDDSGMPKDRFSAEMPDATLATLKIQPSEPRDSAVYFCASGLWTDAIFSNQPQHFGDGTRLSIL.

The chain links TRBV4-1 to TRBJ2-1; D gene uncertain. V lost 4 bases and J lost 0, with 19 bases in between. The CDR3 runs to 18 residues. Germline CDR1 and CDR2: MGHRA and YSYEKL. The chain's CDR3 is CASSPRGPDVSSYNEQFF. The CDR3, as DNA: TGCGCCAGCAGCCCCAGAGGCCCCGACGTAAGCTCCTACAATGAGCAGTTCTTC.